This entry lists 30 T cell receptor beta chains sequenced from one sample in a study of post-analysis software for immune sequencing data. Study-wide findings and caveats: Among five TRBV segments more frequent in patients than controls were TRBV5-6, TRBV5-1 and TRBV20-1.

cDNA libraries for TCR beta contained unique molecular identifiers. One entry per CDR3 protein, called by TCRdb with MiXCR from the PCR reads. Here the sample spans more than 450,000 distinct CDR3 sequences, around 40% being singletons. These receptors' antigens are unknown. The sequencing input was blood. These receptor sequences come from a girl aged 5 to 17 with multiple sclerosis.

CDR3 region: CSARESRATDTQYF. The CDR3 DNA follows: TGCAGTGCTAGAGAAAGCAGGGCCACAGATACGCAGTATTTT. V usage is TRBV20-1 and J usage is TRBJ2-3; maybe TRBD1 (5 bases). Deletions cut 0 bases from V and 2 bases from J, with 9 bases between. The CDR3 has 14 amino acids. The germline CDR1 and CDR2 sequences are DFQATT and SNEGSKA (reference sequence).

The chain has TRBV7-3 and TRBJ1-1, with TRBD1 identical over 7 bases. The length of the CDR3 is 13 residues. Losses at the gene ends were 2 bases for V and 8 bases for J; bases not matched to a gene: 5. The V gene's germline CDR1 is SGHTA and CDR2 FQGTGA. In nucleotides, the CDR3 is TGTGCCAGCAGCTTAGGTCGACAGGGAGAAGCTTTCTTT. It translates to CASSLGRQGEAFF.

The J gene is TRBJ2-5, the V gene TRBV24-1, with TRBD2 identical over 8 bases. Germline V lookup: CDR1 KGHDR, CDR2 SFDVKD. The CDR3 runs to 14 residues. V trimming: 6 bases; J trimming: 0 bases; junction bases outside the gene matches: 2. CDR3 sequence: CATSQTSDQETQYF. CDR3 in DNA: TGTGCCACCAGTCAGACTAGCGACCAAGAGACCCAGTACTTC.

This clonotype has ten or more counts. V is TRBV5-4 and J is TRBJ2-1; no firm D call. Germline V gene data show CDR1 as SGHNT and CDR2 as YYREEE (reference sequence). V was pared by 4 bases and J by 2 bases, with 16 bases between. The CDR3 runs 16 residues. CDR3 in amino acids: CASSLPTESPYNEQFF. The CDR3, as DNA: TGTGCCAGCAGCCTCCCTACGGAGTCCCCCTACAATGAGCAGTTCTTC.

The rearrangement joins TRBV7-2 to TRBJ2-5; no reliable D call. Trimming left V 1 base short and J 13 bases short, with 13 bases between. This CDR3 has 12 residues. Germline V gene lookup returns CDR1 SGHTA and CDR2 FQGNSA. CDR3 sequence (DNA): TGTGCCAGCAGCTTAGATTTTATCGGTATGTACTTC. It translates to CASSLDFIGMYF.

The V gene is TRBV27, the J gene TRBJ2-4; perhaps TRBD2 as D (6 bases). The closer fit of TRBJ2-5 to the DNA end suggests the J call may be wrong. In germline, CDR1 is MNHEY, CDR2 SMNVEV (reference sequence). The CDR3 sequence is 13 residues long. The CDR3 reads CASSFDGGETQYF. In DNA form, the CDR3 reads TGTGCCAGCAGTTTTGACGGAGGGGAGACCCAGTACTTC.

The chain couples TRBV6-6 to TRBJ2-7; possibly TRBD1 for D (6 bases). Germline V lookup: CDR1 MNHNY, CDR2 SVGAGI (reference sequence). CDR3 size: 14 residues. V lost 8 bases to trimming and J lost 0 bases, with 14 bases between them. The CDR3 loop reads CASSPPGHSYEQYF. The CDR3 DNA is TGTGCCAGCTCTCCCCCGGGACACTCCTACGAGCAGTACTTC.

This chain joins TRBV12-3 or TRBV12-4 and TRBJ2-1; D is undetermined. This CDR3 has 11 amino acids. V lost 4 bases to trimming and J lost 8 bases, with 6 bases between them. CDR3 coding DNA: TGTGCCAGCAGTTCCCAGGATGAGCAGTTCTTC. This encodes CASSSQDEQFF.

The rearrangement links TRBV3-1 to TRBJ2-3; 12 nucleotides line up with TRBD2. The CDR3 covers 14 residues. The germline V gene encodes CDR1 LGHDT and CDR2 YNNKEL (reference sequence). J was trimmed by 5 bases and V by 3 bases; bases with no gene match: 0. CDR3 sequence (DNA): TGTGCCAGCAGCCAGACTAGCGGGGGAGATACGCAGTATTTT. It codes for CASSQTSGGDTQYF.

The chain carries TRBV7-2 and TRBJ2-7; D may be TRBD2 (5 bases). Germline CDR1 and CDR2: SGHTA and FQGNSA. The CDR3 extends over 15 amino acids. V was trimmed by 9 bases and J by 2 bases, leaving 20 bases between them. The CDR3 loop reads CASSQTPAETYEQYF. CDR3 sequence (DNA): TGTGCCAGTAGCCAAACCCCAGCGGAGACCTACGAGCAGTACTTC. The full variable domain, its missing parts supplied by reference TRBV7-2 and TRBJ2-7, is GAGVSQSPSNKVTEKGKDVELRCDPISGHTALYWYRQSLGQGLEFLIYFQGNSAPDKSGLPSDRFSAERTGGSVSTLTIQRTQQEDSAVYLCASSQTPAETYEQYFGPGTRLTVT.

This sequence joins TRBV11-2 and TRBJ1-5; D ambiguous. V lost 3 bases to trimming and J lost 5 bases, with 8 bases between them. Looked up from germline, CDR1 is SGHAT and CDR2 is FQNNGV. The CDR3 contains 13 residues. Written as DNA, the CDR3 is TGTGCCAGCAGCTTCCGCGAACATCAGCCCCAGCATTTT. As protein: CASSFREHQPQHF.

Note on this clonotype: This may come from a read error, since a much larger clone is one base off. This sequence joins TRBV4-1 and TRBJ2-3; TRBD2 agrees at 12 bases. The length of the CDR3 is 19 residues. The germline V gene encodes CDR1 MGHRA and CDR2 YSYEKL. CDR3 amino acids: CASSQEKLAGGTSTATQYF. The DNA of the CDR3 is TGCGCCAGCAGCCAAGAAAAACTAGCGGGGGGAACTAGCACAGCTACGCAGTATTTT.

This rearrangement joins TRBV20-1 to TRBJ2-4, with D unclear. The J call is doubtful: the DNA matches TRBJ2-7 better. Per germline, CDR1 DFQATT and CDR2 SNEGSKA (reference sequence). This CDR3 has 13 residues. The CDR3 region is CSTNYPPGNEQYF. The CDR3 bases are TGCAGTACTAACTACCCGCCCGGAAACGAGCAGTACTTC.

This clonotype showed up just once. The CDR3 DNA is TGTGCCAGCAGCTTAGGCCCGCGAATGGACGGGACCCCTGAAGCTTTCTTT. Protein: CASSLGPRMDGTPEAFF. This rearrangement joins TRBV7-8 to TRBJ1-1; D perhaps matches TRBD1 (5 bases). This CDR3 is built from 17 residues. Germline assignment: CDR1 SGHVS and CDR2 FQNEAQ. Trimming cost V 1 base and J 6 bases, with 21 bases left between them.

The chain carries TRBV11-2 and TRBJ2-7, with D perhaps given as TRBD1 or TRBD2 (5 bases each). CDR3 length: 14 residues. Between the trimmed V and J ends, which lost 5 bases and 0 bases, there was a span of 11 bases. CDR1 and CDR2 (germline): SGHAT, FQNNGV. CDR3 amino acids: CASSARDGSYEQYF. In DNA form, the CDR3 reads TGTGCCAGCAGCGCACGGGACGGCTCCTACGAGCAGTACTTC.

This clonotype has just a few counts. J is TRBJ2-1 and V is TRBV6-5; TRBD2 matches 9 bases. V gave up 5 bases and J gave up 7 bases; unmatched junction bases: 9. Germline CDR1 is MNHEY and CDR2 is SVGAGI. This CDR3 comprises 15 residues. The CDR3 region is CASSPAGGPVNEQFF. CDR3 DNA sequence: TGTGCCAGCAGTCCTGCGGGAGGGCCAGTGAATGAGCAGTTCTTC.

V is TRBV2 and J is TRBJ2-3, with D perhaps being TRBD1 or TRBD2 (5 bases each). Germline-derived CDR1 and CDR2 are SNHLY and FYNNEI. This CDR3 region has 15 residues. V was trimmed by 8 bases and J by 3 bases, leaving 18 bases between them. Here the CDR3 reads CASPSGTLRTDTQYF. Written as DNA, the CDR3 is TGTGCCAGCCCAAGTGGGACCCTTCGTACAGATACGCAGTATTTT. The variable domain in full, completed from reference TRBV2 and TRBJ2-3, reads EPEVTQTPSHQVTQMGQEVILRCVPISNHLYFYWYRQILGQKVEFLVSFYNNEISEKSEIFDDQFSVERPDGSNFTLKIRSTKLEDSAMYFCASPSGTLRTDTQYFGPGTRLTVL.

Only one count was recorded for this clonotype. The rearrangement joins TRBV6-6 to TRBJ2-1; 11 bases align to TRBD2. The trim removed 5 bases at V and 4 bases at J, leaving 10 bases unmatched. There are 17 residues in the CDR3. Germline V gene lookup returns CDR1 MNHNY and CDR2 SVGAGI (reference sequence). CDR3 loop: CASSLPTSGMSYNEQFF. In DNA form, the CDR3 reads TGTGCCAGCAGTCTCCCGACTAGCGGGATGTCGTACAATGAGCAGTTCTTC.

V is TRBV20-1 and J is TRBJ2-7; either TRBD1 or TRBD2 may fit D (5 bases each). V was cut by 1 base and J by 3 bases, with 19 bases left in between. This CDR3 has 16 amino acids. Germline V gene data show CDR1 as DFQATT and CDR2 as SNEGSKA (reference sequence). The CDR3: CSARVGAGSIYYEQYF. CDR3 DNA: TGCAGTGCTAGAGTAGGGGCAGGGAGTATCTACTACGAGCAGTACTTC.

J is TRBJ2-1 and V is TRBV20-1; D remains ambiguous. There are 12 residues in the CDR3. Trimming cost V 3 bases and J 5 bases, with 8 bases left between them. Germline V gives CDR1 DFQATT, CDR2 SNEGSKA (reference sequence). The CDR3, as DNA: TGCAGTGCTAGCTATCCTAACAATGAGCAGTTCTTC. It is translated as CSASYPNNEQFF.

V usage is TRBV5-5 and J usage is TRBJ2-5, with D uncertain. The DNA matches TRBJ2-7 better at its end, which makes the J call doubtful. Germline V gene sequence: CDR1 SGHKS, CDR2 YYEKEE (reference sequence). The CDR3 is 13 residues long. As DNA, the CDR3 is TGTGCCAGCAGCTTGGCAAGCGCTTTCGAGCAGTACTTC. Amino acids: CASSLASAFEQYF.

This clonotype was counted only a few times. The junction differs from germline at one of its ends, possibly a read error. The gene calls are TRBV27 and TRBJ2-7, with D possibly TRBD2 on 6 matching bases. Germline CDR1 reads MNHEY; CDR2 reads SMNVEV (reference sequence). The CDR3 is 15 residues long. CDR3 in DNA: TGTGCCAGCAGAAGGGACTTGTCAAGCTCCCACGAGCAGTACTTC. This sequence encodes CASRRDLSSSHEQYF.

A few counts support this clonotype. The chain employs TRBV10-2 and TRBJ2-5; D gene ambiguous. CDR3 size: 13 residues. Trimming removed 2 bases from V and 0 bases from J, with 4 bases in between. Germline V CDR1 and CDR2: WSHSY, SAAADI. The CDR3 coding sequence is TGCGCCAGCAGTGAGGGGTACCAAGAGACCCAGTACTTC. Amino acid sequence: CASSEGYQETQYF.

This clonotype was seen only a few times. J is TRBJ2-3 and V is TRBV12-3 or TRBV12-4, with D perhaps matching TRBD1 (6 bases). V lost 6 bases to trimming and J lost 0 bases, with 13 bases between them. The CDR3 has 15 residues. For the CDR3, the DNA is TGTGCCAGCAGATGGACAGAGACTAGCACAGATACGCAGTATTTT. Its protein product is CASRWTETSTDTQYF.

V gene TRBV12-3 or TRBV12-4 combines with J gene TRBJ2-1; D unresolved. V was clipped by 7 bases and J by 0 bases, with 13 bases between them. There are 15 residues in the CDR3. CDR3 DNA sequence: TGTGCCAGCAACCTTCGCGGACCCTCCTACAATGAGCAGTTCTTC. This sequence encodes CASNLRGPSYNEQFF.

This clonotype appeared a single time. This chain connects TRBV20-1 to TRBJ1-1; perhaps TRBD1 as D (5 bases). CDR3 length: 14 amino acids. Germline V gene sequence: CDR1 DFQATT, CDR2 SNEGSKA (reference sequence). Trimming pared 8 bases from V and 5 bases from J, leaving 21 bases between. CDR3 DNA: TGCAGTCCGAGCAACACACCCTGGGGGACTGAAGCTTTCTTT. Protein: CSPSNTPWGTEAFF.

The chain uses TRBV5-1 and TRBJ1-1, with a weak D call TRBD1 (5 bases). The CDR3 is 15 amino acids. From germline, CDR1 is SGHRS and CDR2 YFSETQ. Trimming took off 3 bases at V and 1 base at J, with 13 bases between the two ends. The CDR3 DNA reads TGCGCCAGCAGCTGGCGGGGCGAGGGGAACACTGAAGCTTTCTTT. Encoded protein: CASSWRGEGNTEAFF.

V and J are TRBV7-2 and TRBJ1-2; 9 bases fit TRBD1. V was pared by 5 bases and J by 6 bases, with 4 bases of the junction left unmatched. The CDR3 contains 13 residues. Germline CDR1 and CDR2: SGHTA and FQGNSA. The CDR3 here is CASSPRQGDGYTF. DNA for the CDR3: TGTGCCAGCAGCCCTAGACAGGGGGATGGCTACACCTTC.

This rearrangement joins TRBV29-1 to TRBJ2-1; 10 nucleotides line up with TRBD2. This CDR3 region has 17 residues. Germline assignment: CDR1 SQVTM and CDR2 ANQGSEA. The junction had 9 bases not matched to a gene; V was cut back by 3 bases and J by 1 base. The CDR3 here is CSVDSAGGPFSYNEQFF. For the CDR3, the DNA is TGCAGCGTTGATTCAGCGGGAGGGCCGTTTTCCTACAATGAGCAGTTCTTC.

The gene calls are TRBV6-5 and TRBJ1-1; D is uncertain. V was shortened by 4 bases and J by 1 base, with 10 bases between the two germline ends. CDR3 length: 14 residues. Looked up from germline, CDR1 is MNHEY and CDR2 is SVGAGI. CDR3 amino acids: CASSSARRNTEAFF. CDR3 in DNA: TGTGCCAGCAGTTCGGCAAGACGGAACACTGAAGCTTTCTTT.